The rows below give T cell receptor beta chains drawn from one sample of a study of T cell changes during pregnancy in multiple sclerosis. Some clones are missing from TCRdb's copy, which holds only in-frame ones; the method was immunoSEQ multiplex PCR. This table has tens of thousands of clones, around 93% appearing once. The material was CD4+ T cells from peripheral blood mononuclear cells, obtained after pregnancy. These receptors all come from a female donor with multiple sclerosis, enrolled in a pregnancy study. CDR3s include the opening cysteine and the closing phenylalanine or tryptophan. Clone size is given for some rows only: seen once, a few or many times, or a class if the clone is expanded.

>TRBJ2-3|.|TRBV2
CASSPDRAPSIPRQYF
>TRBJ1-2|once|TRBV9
CASSASGQGIYGYTF
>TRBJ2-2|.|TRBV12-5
CASLAGTKDWEDTGELFF
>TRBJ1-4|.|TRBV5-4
CASSGQSTNEKLFF
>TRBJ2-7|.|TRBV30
CAWSVGQGFSYEQYF
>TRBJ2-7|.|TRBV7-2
CASSARRTADEQYF
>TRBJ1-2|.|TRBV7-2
CASSRQGTGYGYTF
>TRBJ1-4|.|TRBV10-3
CATAPGGEKLFF
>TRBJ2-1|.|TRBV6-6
CASSYFGGSYNEQFF
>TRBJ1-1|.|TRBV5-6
CASSTTGTNTEAFF
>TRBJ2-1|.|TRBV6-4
CASSKLAGGEDEQFF
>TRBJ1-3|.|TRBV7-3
CASSLEGASDTIYF
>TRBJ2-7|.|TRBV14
CASSQEGTLLKQYF
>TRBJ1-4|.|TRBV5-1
CASSLDGTGNEKLFF
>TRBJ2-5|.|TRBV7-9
CASSPRLAGGLVTQYF
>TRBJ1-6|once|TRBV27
CASRPQGRNSPLHF
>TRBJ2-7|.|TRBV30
CASQGDSYEQYF
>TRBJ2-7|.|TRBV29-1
CSVGGTSGYEQYF
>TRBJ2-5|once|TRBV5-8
CASSLGQGGWYQETQYF
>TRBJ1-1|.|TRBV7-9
CASSLVGGYTEAFF
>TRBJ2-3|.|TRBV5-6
CASSWDRDGTQYF
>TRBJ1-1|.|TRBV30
CAWSMRSEAFF
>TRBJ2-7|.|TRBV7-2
CASSLMGGVPYEQYF